Reported below is one T cell receptor (beta chain). Its antigen is still unknown. Base-call qualities are not available, and no considerably larger clone is one nucleotide away. CDR1 and CDR2 (SGHAT, FQNNGV) derive from the germline V gene. Relative to germline, V is 1 base shorter and J is 6 bases shorter, with 16 bases between their ends. The CDR3 spans 16 residues, from the cysteine through the phenylalanine. Only CDR3 DNA is held: 48 bases, read in frame from base 1. The library was produced with 5' RACE. This sample was sequenced with an Illumina HiSeq 2500. A second PCR of about 7 to 12 cycles was run with a J-beta primer mix and a sample-barcoded 5' primer. A template-switch 5' adaptor carrying 12 random nucleotides introduced a unique molecular identifier onto each TCR beta cDNA molecule. Each sample yielded at least 2.5 million CDR3-containing paired-end reads. All of the RNA was converted into first-strand cDNA using the Mint cDNA synthesis kit, with a TRBC-specific oligonucleotide serving as the primer. Following uracil-DNA glycosylase treatment, a first 18-cycle PCR with universal primers M1SS and BC2_uni_R was performed on all cDNA. Under the source paper's analysis protocol: Normalization of each sample was performed by random selection of 1 million high-quality reads, each carrying a distinct molecular identifier. Instead of being binned into consensus sequences, reads with shared molecular identifiers were discarded. CDR3 identification, clonotype clustering and error correction used MiTCR with a Q25 quality threshold and the strictest error-elimination algorithm. A nonparametric unseen species model with Euler transformation was used to estimate lower-bound total TCR beta diversity. The public sequencing data were trimmed at Q25 with fastp and processed into clonotypes with MiXCR by TCRdb, which kept only in-frame beta chains. Identical CDR3 protein sequences are pooled into one entry, listed with their most common genes and DNA. V and J calls and clone size were set by TCRdb, not the authors. The table for this sample lists roughly 900,000 distinct CDR3 sequences; around 48% of them were counted only once. Clones ranked in the top ten supply 13% of the sample.

These data belong to a study of blood T cells in healthy people across ages (dated by TCRdb to about 2015). With regard to the full study: Template switching captured roughly one uniquely barcoded TCR beta cDNA molecule per two T cells in model experiments. Using deep sequencing normalized with unique cDNA molecular identifiers, the study measured how TCR beta repertoire diversity changes with age. Four age groups were formed from the donors: young (average approximately 17 years), middle-aged (approximately 39), aged (roughly 56) and long-lived (more than 75). To avoid experimental bias, donors of different ages were distributed randomly across sequencing lanes. Two additional independent replicas of 1 million unique cDNA reads from the same blood draw were analyzed for two donors (one aged 18 to 30 and one aged 80 or older). The investigation overall reported the following: Observed TCR beta diversity per million T cells fell roughly linearly with age, and a significant reduction was already apparent by age around 44. The long-lived group showed more naive CD4+ T cells, fewer expanded clones and increased TCR diversity than the aged group, suggesting age selection. Estimates of total diversity from one million sequenced T cells were regarded as lower bounds and underestimates. There was a strong correlation between observed TCR beta diversity and the percentage of naive T cells measured by flow cytometry. Because profiling used bulk unsorted PBMCs, naive and antigen-experienced compartments could not be compared conclusively. The CMV infection status of donors was not known, potentially confounding age-related changes in expanded clonotypes.

The 39 donors, aged roughly 6 to 100 years, were systemically healthy Caucasian individuals from Russia. Roughly 10 milliliters of peripheral blood were collected from each donor into EDTA-treated Vacutainer tubes. Ficoll-Paque density-gradient centrifugation was used to isolate PBMCs, with at least 6 million per sample. Total RNA was extracted from PBMCs with Trizol reagent, with at least 5.5 micrograms obtained per sample. The percentages of naive CD45RAhigh/CD27high T cells were determined by flow cytometry on a PBMC aliquot from every donor. In this chain, TRBV11-2 is recombined with TRBJ2-1, with the D gene too uncertain to name. The TCR was taken from a young man in good health. Sequences were obtained from blood. At the DNA level, the sequence is TGTGCCAGCAGCTTAGGAAGCGTGGACCCGAGCAATGAGCAGTTCTTC. It translates as CASSLGSVDPSNEQFF.